What follows are 10 T cell receptor beta chains derived from one specimen sequenced in a study of PD-1 blockade in mismatch repair-deficient tumors. Using immunoSEQ multiplex PCR, the repertoire was profiled, and TCRdb retains in-frame clones only, with some absent. There are approximately 100,000 clones in the sample; roughly four fifths occur only once, and about 6.3% lies in the top ten. The sample was peripheral blood, taken roughly eight months after starting pembrolizumab. The receptors were gathered from an adult with mismatch repair-deficient cancer.

This clone has a single count. V gene TRBV4-2 combines with J gene TRBJ2-3; 9 nucleotides align to TRBD2. Looked up from germline, CDR1 is LGHNA and CDR2 is YNFKEQ. The CDR3 has 17 residues. V shed 4 bases, J shed 0 bases, and the junction held 8 bases outside the gene matches. Here the CDR3 reads CASSLRTSDASTDTQYF. The CDR3 coding sequence is TGTGCCAGCAGCCTCAGGACTAGCGATGCTAGCACAGATACGCAGTATTTT.

Only a few counts were recorded for this clone. The chain uses TRBV12-5 and TRBJ2-2, with D unresolved. Looked up from germline, CDR1 is LGHNT and CDR2 is FRNRAP. Trimming took 6 bases from V and 4 from J, leaving 6 bases between them. The CDR3 runs 12 residues. The CDR3 DNA is TGTGCTAGTGGGACGTTCACCGGGGAGCTGTTTTTT. Protein: CASGTFTGELFF.

This chain joins TRBV7-2 and TRBJ2-3, with D possibly being TRBD2 (5 bases). Germline V gene data show CDR1 as SGHTA and CDR2 as FQGNSA. The CDR3 contains 16 residues. Deletions cut 1 base from V and 5 bases from J, with 16 bases between. This CDR3 is CASSLVGSGGRDTQYF. The DNA for the CDR3 is TGTGCCAGCAGCTTAGTAGGGAGCGGAGGACGAGATACGCAGTATTTT. Combining the CDR3 with reference TRBV7-2 and TRBJ2-3 gives the whole variable domain GAGVSQSPSNKVTEKGKDVELRCDPISGHTALYWYRQSLGQGLEFLIYFQGNSAPDKSGLPSDRFSAERTGGSVSTLTIQRTQQEDSAVYLCASSLVGSGGRDTQYFGPGTRLTVL.

The chain employs TRBV10-3 and TRBJ2-7; D ambiguous. Trimming shortened V by 10 bases and J by 2 bases, and 12 bases separated the two germline ends. The CDR3 sequence is 12 residues long. Looked up from germline, CDR1 is ENHRY and CDR2 is SYGVKD. This CDR3 is CATVDRAYEQYF. CDR3 nucleotides: TGTGCCACCGTTGACCGGGCCTACGAGCAGTACTTC.

J is TRBJ1-5 and V is TRBV7-2; 7 positions agree with TRBD1. The CDR3 contains 15 residues. Germline lookup yields CDR1 SGHTA and CDR2 FQGNSA. V dropped 1 base and J dropped 1; count of bases not matched to a gene: 1. The CDR3 region has the DNA TGTGCCAGCAGCTTAGGACAGGGAAGCAATCAGCCCCAGCATTTT. Protein: CASSLGQGSNQPQHF. Combining the CDR3 with reference TRBV7-2 and TRBJ1-5 gives the whole variable domain GAGVSQSPSNKVTEKGKDVELRCDPISGHTALYWYRQSLGQGLEFLIYFQGNSAPDKSGLPSDRFSAERTGGSVSTLTIQRTQQEDSAVYLCASSLGQGSNQPQHFGDGTRLSIL.

This clone appeared a single time. The chain carries TRBV13 and TRBJ2-3, with D possibly TRBD2 on 5 matching bases. The CDR3 covers 13 residues. From germline, CDR1 is PRHDT and CDR2 FYEKMQ (reference sequence). The germline V and J ends were trimmed by 3 bases and 3 bases, with 7 bases remaining between them. The CDR3 bases are TGTGCCAGCAGCTTCTGGAGGACAGATACGCAGTATTTT. It translates to CASSFWRTDTQYF.

The rearrangement links TRBV6-5 to TRBJ1-5; tentative D call: TRBD1 (6 bases). Germline CDR1 and CDR2: MNHEY and SVGAGI. This CDR3 spans 14 amino acids. Deletions cut 6 bases from V and 4 bases from J, with 13 bases between. CDR3 nucleotides: TGTGCCAGCAGCACTGGACAGATAAATCAGCCCCAGCATTTT. Its translation is CASSTGQINQPQHF.

This clone appeared a single time. The chain is built from TRBV7-9 and TRBJ2-6; D is uncertain. Germline assignment: CDR1 SEHNR and CDR2 FQNEAQ (reference sequence). Deletions cut 2 bases from V and 3 bases from J, with 8 bases between. The length of the CDR3 is 15 residues. The CDR3 DNA reads TGTGCCAGCAGCTTACTCCCGGGTGGGGCCAACGTCCTGACTTTC. Translated: CASSLLPGGANVLTF.

This chain joins TRBV7-2 and TRBJ1-2; possible D gene TRBD1, 6 bases. The germline V gene has CDR1 SGHTA and CDR2 FQGNSA. Between the trimmed V and J ends, which lost 4 bases and 0 bases, there was a span of 12 bases. The CDR3 sequence is 15 residues long. The CDR3 is CASSSWTEANYGYTF. The CDR3 DNA follows: TGTGCCAGCAGCTCGTGGACAGAAGCTAACTATGGCTACACCTTC. Full variable domain (missing parts from reference TRBV7-2 and TRBJ1-2): GAGVSQSPSNKVTEKGKDVELRCDPISGHTALYWYRQSLGQGLEFLIYFQGNSAPDKSGLPSDRFSAERTGGSVSTLTIQRTQQEDSAVYLCASSSWTEANYGYTFGSGTRLTVV.

The gene calls are TRBV11-3 and TRBJ2-1; a weak D match, TRBD2 (6 bases). Germline CDR1 reads SGHNT; CDR2 reads YENEEA. This CDR3 has 17 residues. Deletions cut 0 bases from V and 4 bases from J, with 16 bases between. The CDR3 here is CASSLDSGGMGYNEQFF. As DNA, the CDR3 is TGTGCCAGCAGCTTAGATAGTGGCGGGATGGGGTACAATGAGCAGTTCTTC.